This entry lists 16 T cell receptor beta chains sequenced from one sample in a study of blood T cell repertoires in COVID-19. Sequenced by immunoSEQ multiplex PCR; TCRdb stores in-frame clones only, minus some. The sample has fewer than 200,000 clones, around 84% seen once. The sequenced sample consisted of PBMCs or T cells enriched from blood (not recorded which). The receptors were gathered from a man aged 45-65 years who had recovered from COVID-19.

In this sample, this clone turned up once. CDR3 region: CASSQDAGTGLEKLFF. The CDR3 DNA reads as TGTGCCAGCAGCCAAGATGCAGGGACAGGGCTTGAAAAACTGTTTTTT. This rearrangement joins TRBV4-2 to TRBJ1-4; 9 positions agree with TRBD1. The CDR3 consists of 16 residues. Germline CDR1 LGHNA, CDR2 YNFKEQ. Trimming cost V 0 bases and J 7 bases; bases outside gene matches: 6.

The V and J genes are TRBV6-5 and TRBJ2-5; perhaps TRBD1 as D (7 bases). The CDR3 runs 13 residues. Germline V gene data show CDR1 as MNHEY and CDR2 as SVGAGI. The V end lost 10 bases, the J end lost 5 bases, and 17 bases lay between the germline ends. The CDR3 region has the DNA TGTGCCACCTCCAGGGGGGCAGGGGAGACCCAGTACTTC. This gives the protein CATSRGAGETQYF.

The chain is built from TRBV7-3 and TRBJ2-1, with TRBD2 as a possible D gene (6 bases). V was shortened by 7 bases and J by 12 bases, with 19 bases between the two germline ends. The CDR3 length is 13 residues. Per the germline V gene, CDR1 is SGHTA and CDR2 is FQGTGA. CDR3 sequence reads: CASTLAPGGLQFF. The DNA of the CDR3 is TGTGCCAGCACCCTCGCCCCCGGGGGACTGCAGTTCTTC.

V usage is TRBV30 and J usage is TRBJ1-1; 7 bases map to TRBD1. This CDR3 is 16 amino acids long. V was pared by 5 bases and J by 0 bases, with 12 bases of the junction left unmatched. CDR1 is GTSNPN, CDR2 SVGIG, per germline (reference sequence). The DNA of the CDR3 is TGTGCCTGGGGCAGCTGGGACAGAAGACTGAACACTGAAGCTTTCTTT. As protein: CAWGSWDRRLNTEAFF.

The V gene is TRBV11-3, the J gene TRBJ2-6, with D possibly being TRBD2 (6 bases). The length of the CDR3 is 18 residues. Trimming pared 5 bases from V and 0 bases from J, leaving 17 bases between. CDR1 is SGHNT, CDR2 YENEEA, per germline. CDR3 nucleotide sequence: TGTGCCAGCAGCCCTCTCCAGGGACTGTCCTCTGGGGCCAACGTCCTGACTTTC. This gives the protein CASSPLQGLSSGANVLTF.

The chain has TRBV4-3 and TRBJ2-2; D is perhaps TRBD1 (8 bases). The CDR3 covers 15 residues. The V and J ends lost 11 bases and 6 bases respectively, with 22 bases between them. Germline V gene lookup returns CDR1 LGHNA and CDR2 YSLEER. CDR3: CAERGEQGESGELFF. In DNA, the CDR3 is TGCGCCGAACGGGGGGAACAGGGGGAGTCCGGGGAGCTGTTTTTT.

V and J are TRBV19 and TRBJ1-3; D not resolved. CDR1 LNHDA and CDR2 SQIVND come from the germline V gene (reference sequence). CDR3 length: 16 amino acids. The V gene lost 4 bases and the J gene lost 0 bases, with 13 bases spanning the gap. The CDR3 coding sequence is TGTGCCAGTAGTAGGACTGATTCCCTCTCTGGAAACACCATATATTTT. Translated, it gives CASSRTDSLSGNTIYF. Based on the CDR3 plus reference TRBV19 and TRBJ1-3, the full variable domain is DGGITQSPKYLFRKEGQNVTLSCEQNLNHDAMYWYRQDPGQGLRLIYYSQIVNDFQKGDIAEGYSVSREKKESFPLTVTSAQKNPTAFYLCASSRTDSLSGNTIYFGEGSWLTVV.

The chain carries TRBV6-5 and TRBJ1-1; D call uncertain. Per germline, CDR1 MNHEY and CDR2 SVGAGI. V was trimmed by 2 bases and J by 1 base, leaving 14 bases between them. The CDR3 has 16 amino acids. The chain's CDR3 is CASSYRKGRGNTEAFF. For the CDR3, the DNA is TGTGCCAGCAGTTACCGGAAGGGTCGGGGGAACACTGAAGCTTTCTTT.

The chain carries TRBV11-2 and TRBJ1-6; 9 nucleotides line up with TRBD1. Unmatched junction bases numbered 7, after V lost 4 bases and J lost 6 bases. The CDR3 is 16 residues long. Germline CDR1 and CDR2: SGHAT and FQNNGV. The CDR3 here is CASSSQGAVGNSPLHF. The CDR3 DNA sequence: TGTGCCAGCAGCTCACAGGGGGCCGTGGGTAATTCACCCCTCCACTTT.

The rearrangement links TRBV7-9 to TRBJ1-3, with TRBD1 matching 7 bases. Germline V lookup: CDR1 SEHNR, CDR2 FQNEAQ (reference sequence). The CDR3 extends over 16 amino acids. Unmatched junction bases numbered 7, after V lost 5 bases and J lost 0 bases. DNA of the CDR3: TGTGCCAGCAGCACCGGGACAGCGACCTCTGGAAACACCATATATTTT. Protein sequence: CASSTGTATSGNTIYF.

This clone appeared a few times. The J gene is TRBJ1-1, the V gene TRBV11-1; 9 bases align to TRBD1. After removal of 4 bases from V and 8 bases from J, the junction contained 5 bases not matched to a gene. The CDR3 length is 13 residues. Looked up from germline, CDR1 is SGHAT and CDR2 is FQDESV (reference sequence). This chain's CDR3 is CASSSGTGTEAFF. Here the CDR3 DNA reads TGTGCCAGCAGCTCCGGGACAGGGACCGAAGCTTTCTTT.

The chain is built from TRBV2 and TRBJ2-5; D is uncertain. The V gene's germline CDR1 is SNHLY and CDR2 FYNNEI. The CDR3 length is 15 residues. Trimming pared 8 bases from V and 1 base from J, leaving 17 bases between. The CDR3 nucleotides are TGTGCCAGCGGAGTCCGAGGCGCGGCCCAAGAGACCCAGTACTTC. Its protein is CASGVRGAAQETQYF.

CDR3 loop: CASSILGNIQYF. The CDR3 DNA reads as TGTGCCAGTAGTATTCTCGGAAACATTCAGTACTTC. The genes are TRBV19 and TRBJ2-4; D remains unclear. Trimming removed 3 bases at V and 6 bases at J, with 6 bases between. This CDR3 has 12 amino acids. Germline V gives CDR1 LNHDA, CDR2 SQIVND (reference sequence).

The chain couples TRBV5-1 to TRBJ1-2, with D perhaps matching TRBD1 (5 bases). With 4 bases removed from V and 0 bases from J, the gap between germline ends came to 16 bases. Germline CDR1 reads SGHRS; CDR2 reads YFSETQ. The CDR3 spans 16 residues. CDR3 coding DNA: TGCGCCAGCAGCCCCTCGGGGGGTAAAGCTAACTATGGCTACACCTTC. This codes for CASSPSGGKANYGYTF.

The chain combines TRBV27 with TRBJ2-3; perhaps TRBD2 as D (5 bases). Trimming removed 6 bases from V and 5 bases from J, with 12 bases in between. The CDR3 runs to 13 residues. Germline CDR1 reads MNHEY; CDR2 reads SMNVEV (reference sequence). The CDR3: CASSLGRGDTQYF. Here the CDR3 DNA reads TGTGCCAGCAGCTTGGGCCGGGGAGATACGCAGTATTTT.

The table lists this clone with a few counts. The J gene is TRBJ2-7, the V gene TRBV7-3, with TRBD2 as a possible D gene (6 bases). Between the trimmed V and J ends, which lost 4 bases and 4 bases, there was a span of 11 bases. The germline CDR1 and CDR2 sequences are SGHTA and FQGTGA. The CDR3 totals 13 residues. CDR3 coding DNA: TGTGCCAGCAGCTCGGGCGGGACGTACGAGCAGTACTTC. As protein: CASSSGGTYEQYF.